Following are 10 T cell receptor beta chains from one sample sequenced in a study of early T cells in non-severe SARS-CoV-2 infection. TCRdb reprocessed the 5' RACE reads with MiXCR, giving one entry per CDR3 protein. The top ten clones hold about 5.3% of a sample with about 80,000 distinct CDR3 sequences, roughly 9.6% of them seen once. The sample was whole blood. All receptors come from an adult who was a healthcare worker with PCR-confirmed SARS-CoV-2 infection or an uninfected control (not recorded which).

This clonotype showed up many times. The genes are TRBV19 and TRBJ2-1, with D possibly TRBD2 on 5 matching bases. The V end lost 3 bases, the J end lost 4 bases, and 19 bases lay between the germline ends. CDR1 is LNHDA, CDR2 SQIVND, per germline (reference sequence). This CDR3 has 17 residues. CDR3: CASSITRRRKQYNEQFF. For the CDR3, the DNA is TGTGCCAGTAGTATCACCCGGCGGAGGAAACAATACAATGAGCAGTTCTTC.

The sample holds many counts of this clonotype. The chain couples TRBV10-1 to TRBJ2-1; 8 positions match TRBD2. CDR3 length: 18 amino acids. V shed 0 bases, J shed 6 bases, and the junction held 13 bases outside the gene matches. Per the germline V gene, CDR1 is WNHNN and CDR2 is SYGVQD (reference sequence). The CDR3 region is CASSESDDLAGSFNEQFF. The DNA for the CDR3 is TGCGCCAGCAGTGAGTCTGACGATCTAGCGGGCTCTTTCAATGAGCAGTTCTTC.

This clonotype was found many times. The genes are TRBV7-9 and TRBJ2-3; TRBD2 aligns across 12 bases. Unmatched junction bases numbered 5, after V lost 5 bases and J lost 2 bases. CDR1 is SEHNR and CDR2 is FQNEAQ in the germline V gene (reference sequence). The CDR3 sequence is 16 residues long. Here the CDR3 reads CASSPRLAGVTDTQYF. The CDR3 region has the DNA TGTGCCAGCAGCCCCAGACTAGCGGGAGTCACAGATACGCAGTATTTT.

In this sample, this clonotype turned up a few times. The chain couples TRBV12-3 or TRBV12-4 to TRBJ2-7, with D unresolved. This CDR3 has 13 residues. Deletions cut 7 bases from V and 0 bases from J, with 10 bases between. The DNA for the CDR3 is TGTGCCAGCAACACCGACCGCTCCTACGAGCAGTACTTC. Protein: CASNTDRSYEQYF.

This clonotype showed up just a few times. This chain uses TRBV6-4 with TRBJ2-1; D possibly corresponds to TRBD2 (5 bases). With 7 bases removed from V and 5 bases from J, the gap between germline ends came to 18 bases. The CDR3 loop spans 15 amino acids. Germline CDR1 is MRHNA and CDR2 is SNTAGT. CDR3 sequence reads: CASTPPRAADNEQFF. For the CDR3, the DNA is TGTGCCAGCACCCCCCCAAGGGCAGCGGACAATGAGCAGTTCTTC.

This clonotype has a count of ten or more. V gene TRBV28 combines with J gene TRBJ2-7; perhaps TRBD2 as D (6 bases). Between the trimmed V and J ends, which lost 3 bases and 6 bases, there was a span of 15 bases. This CDR3 is 14 amino acids long. Germline assignment: CDR1 MDHEN and CDR2 SYDVKM. CDR3 residues: CASSLASVSSEQYF. The CDR3 nucleotides read TGTGCCAGCAGTTTGGCTAGCGTGAGTAGCGAGCAGTACTTC.

The chain is built from TRBV10-1 and TRBJ2-5, with a possible D match to TRBD1 (5 bases). The CDR3 is made up of 13 amino acids. Germline values: CDR1 WNHNN, CDR2 SYGVQD (reference sequence). Trimming stripped 4 bases from V and 1 base from J, with 7 bases between. The CDR3 sequence is CASSARVQETQYF. For the CDR3, the DNA is TGCGCCAGCAGTGCCAGGGTCCAAGAGACCCAGTACTTC.

A few counts support this clonotype. The V and J genes are TRBV2 and TRBJ1-2, with D possibly being TRBD1 (6 bases). The CDR3 runs to 14 residues. Germline assignment: CDR1 SNHLY and CDR2 FYNNEI. Trimming stripped 8 bases from V and 4 bases from J, with 17 bases between. The CDR3 region has the DNA TGTGCCAGCGGAGAAGTAGGGGGAATCTATGGCTACACCTTC. Protein product: CASGEVGGIYGYTF.

This clonotype was observed a few times. This chain links TRBV28 with TRBJ2-3, with TRBD2 as a possible D gene (5 bases). The CDR3 extends over 13 amino acids. The V gene lost 8 bases and the J gene lost 2 bases, with 11 bases spanning the gap. From germline, CDR1 is MDHEN and CDR2 SYDVKM. Here the CDR3 reads CASGSEITDTQYF. The DNA of the CDR3 is TGTGCCAGCGGGAGCGAGATCACAGATACGCAGTATTTT.

This clonotype was counted many times. The rearrangement uses TRBV7-9 and TRBJ2-1; 14 bases are a match to TRBD2. This CDR3 comprises 17 residues. V was clipped by 4 bases and J by 8 bases; unmatched bases: 10. Germline V CDR1 and CDR2: SEHNR, FQNEAQ (reference sequence). CDR3 region: CASSSVRGTSGSHEQFF. CDR3 DNA sequence: TGTGCCAGCAGCTCCGTTAGGGGGACTAGCGGGAGCCATGAGCAGTTCTTC.